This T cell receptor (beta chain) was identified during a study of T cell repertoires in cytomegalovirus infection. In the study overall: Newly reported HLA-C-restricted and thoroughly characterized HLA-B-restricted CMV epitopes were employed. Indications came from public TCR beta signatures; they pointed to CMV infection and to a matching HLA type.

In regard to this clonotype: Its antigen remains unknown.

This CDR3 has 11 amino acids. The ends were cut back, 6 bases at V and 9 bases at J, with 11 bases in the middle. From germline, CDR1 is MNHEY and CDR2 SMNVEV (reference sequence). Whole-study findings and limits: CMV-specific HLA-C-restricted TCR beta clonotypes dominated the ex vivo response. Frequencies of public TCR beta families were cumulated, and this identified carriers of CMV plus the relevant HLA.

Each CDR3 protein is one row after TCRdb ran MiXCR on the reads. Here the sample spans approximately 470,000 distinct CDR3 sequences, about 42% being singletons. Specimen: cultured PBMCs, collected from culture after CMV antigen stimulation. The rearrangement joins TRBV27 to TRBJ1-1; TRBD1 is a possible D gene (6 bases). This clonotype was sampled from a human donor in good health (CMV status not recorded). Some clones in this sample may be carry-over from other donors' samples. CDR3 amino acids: CASRGGQKAFF. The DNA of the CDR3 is TGTGCCAGCAGGGGGGGGCAGAAAGCTTTCTTT.